One and the same sample provided the 17 T cell receptor beta chains below, sequenced in a study of STAT5B mutations in CD4+ large granular lymphocyte leukemia (dated by TCRdb to the early 2020s). To prepare the library, the immunoSEQ multiplex PCR assay was applied. TCRdb retrieved this table from immuneACCESS and kept in-frame rearrangements only. Not all clones are present; in checked studies, unresolved V genes account for under half, and no reason is known for the remainder. The sample yields roughly 48,000 clones; 70% were counted once. Approximately 1.5% of the sample is in the top ten clones. The sequenced sample consisted of CD4+ T cells from blood buffy coats. Receptor source: a human donor in good health.

V gene TRBV30 combines with J gene TRBJ2-3, with no clear D. The CDR3 contains 13 residues. Trimming took off 3 bases at V and 8 bases at J, with 15 bases between the two ends. The germline CDR1 and CDR2 sequences are GTSNPN and SVGIG (reference sequence). The CDR3 bases are TGTGCCTGGAGGGCTCTAGGGTTCGGTACGCAGTATTTT. Its translation: CAWRALGFGTQYF.

The chain carries TRBV11-2 and TRBJ1-1; maybe TRBD1 (5 bases). The germline V gene has CDR1 SGHAT and CDR2 FQNNGV. This CDR3 region has 13 residues. Trimming took 1 base from V and 6 from J, leaving 9 bases between them. The CDR3 DNA reads TGTGCCAGCAGCTTAGTGAGGGGATCTGAAGCTTTCTTT. Translation gives CASSLVRGSEAFF.

V and J are TRBV7-2 and TRBJ2-5; 15 nucleotides agree with TRBD2. The germline gives CDR1 SGHTA, CDR2 FQGNSA. V dropped 5 bases and J dropped 1; count of bases not matched to a gene: 5. The length of the CDR3 is 17 residues. CDR3 sequence reads: CASSPGTSGGTQETQYF. DNA of the CDR3: TGTGCCAGCAGCCCAGGGACTAGCGGGGGGACCCAAGAGACCCAGTACTTC.

The V gene is TRBV10-1, the J gene TRBJ2-7; TRBD2 aligns across 8 bases. CDR3 size: 17 residues. CDR1 is WNHNN and CDR2 is SYGVQD in the germline V gene (reference sequence). V trimming: 7 bases; J trimming: 0 bases; junction bases outside the gene matches: 14. The CDR3 spells CASTTQAGATSSYEQYV. The CDR3 DNA reads TGCGCCAGCACTACCCAAGCGGGGGCCACTAGCTCCTACGAGCAGTACGTC.

This clone was seen just once. This sequence joins TRBV9 and TRBJ1-3; D gene ambiguous. The ends were cut back, 0 bases at V and 1 base at J, with 14 bases in the middle. The CDR3 length is 17 residues. The V gene's germline CDR1 is SGDLS and CDR2 YYNGEE. The CDR3 nucleotides read TGTGCCAGCAGCGTAGGAGCGTCAGTTGGTTCTGGAAACACCATATATTTT. It codes for CASSVGASVGSGNTIYF. Supplemented by reference TRBV9 and TRBJ1-3, the full variable domain reads DSGVTQTPKHLITATGQRVTLRCSPRSGDLSVYWYQQSLDQGLQFLIQYYNGEERAKGNILERFSAQQFPDLHSELNLSSLELGDSALYFCASSVGASVGSGNTIYFGEGSWLTVV.

The CDR3 is CASSVSSENTEAFF. The DNA of the CDR3 is TGTGCCAGCAGCGTATCCTCGGAGAACACTGAAGCTTTCTTT. The chain couples TRBV9 to TRBJ1-1; the D is unclear. The CDR3 extends over 14 amino acids. V lost 1 base and J 1 base, leaving 8 bases between the germline ends. The germline gives CDR1 SGDLS, CDR2 YYNGEE.

The J gene is TRBJ1-1, the V gene TRBV4-1, with D possibly TRBD1 on 5 matching bases. This CDR3 region has 15 residues. V gave up 4 bases and J gave up 3 bases, with 15 bases separating them. Germline CDR1 is MGHRA and CDR2 is YSYEKL. In DNA, the CDR3 is TGCGCCAGCAGCCCTGTGACAGTTTTGGACACTGAAGCTTTCTTT. Translated: CASSPVTVLDTEAFF.

The rearrangement links TRBV18 to TRBJ1-1; unclear D gene. This CDR3 region has 14 residues. Germline values: CDR1 KGHSH, CDR2 LQKENI. The V end lost 0 bases, the J end lost 0 bases, and 5 bases lay between the germline ends. CDR3 region: CASSPPSVNTEAFF. CDR3 nucleotide sequence: TGTGCCAGCTCACCACCTTCGGTGAACACTGAAGCTTTCTTT.

The rearrangement links TRBV27 to TRBJ1-6; D is possibly TRBD1 (5 bases). The V and J ends lost 3 bases and 9 bases respectively, with 18 bases between them. Germline CDR1 is MNHEY and CDR2 is SMNVEV (reference sequence). This CDR3 comprises 16 residues. CDR3 protein: CASSFRGPWDGSPLHF. The CDR3 region has the DNA TGTGCCAGCAGTTTTAGAGGGCCCTGGGACGGTTCACCCCTCCACTTT.

The rearrangement joins TRBV7-8 to TRBJ2-2; D may match TRBD1 or TRBD2 (5 bases each). From germline, CDR1 is SGHVS and CDR2 FQNEAQ. Trimming shortened V by 4 bases and J by 4 bases, and 19 bases separated the two germline ends. This CDR3 has 17 residues. The DNA of the CDR3 is TGTGCCAGCAGCTCCCTGGGACCGCCTCTGGGCACCGGGGAGCTGTTTTTT. This gives the protein CASSSLGPPLGTGELFF.

The rearrangement joins TRBV7-2 to TRBJ2-5; D gene ambiguous. Trimming removed 3 bases from V and 3 bases from J, with 2 bases in between. This CDR3 is 11 amino acids long. Germline V gene sequence: CDR1 SGHTA, CDR2 FQGNSA. The CDR3: CASSFKETQYF. Here the CDR3 DNA reads TGTGCCAGCAGCTTTAAAGAGACCCAGTACTTC.

This rearrangement joins TRBV7-6 to TRBJ2-7; D is perhaps TRBD1 (6 bases). Germline CDR1 SGHVS, CDR2 FNYEAQ. The CDR3 has 14 residues. Trimming took off 1 base at V and 6 bases at J, with 13 bases between the two ends. The CDR3 bases are TGTGCCAGCAGCTTAGATGACAGGACCCGCGAGCAGTACTTC. Translating it yields CASSLDDRTREQYF.

This chain links TRBV6-1 with TRBJ1-5; a possible D gene is TRBD1 (5 bases). CDR1 and CDR2 from the germline V gene are MNHNS and SASEGT. The ends were cut back, 7 bases at V and 6 bases at J, with 10 bases in the middle. This CDR3 is 12 amino acids long. The CDR3 region is CASKEGFQPQHF. DNA of the CDR3: TGTGCCAGCAAAGAGGGGTTTCAGCCCCAGCATTTT.

This clone turned up a few times. The chain recombines TRBV19 with TRBJ1-4; no clear D gene. This CDR3 contains 12 residues. Germline V gene data show CDR1 as LNHDA and CDR2 as SQIVND (reference sequence). Trimming cost V 2 bases and J 8 bases, with 6 bases left between them. Here the CDR3 reads CASSIRGEKLFF. Here the CDR3 DNA reads TGTGCCAGTAGTATAAGAGGGGAAAAACTGTTTTTT.

The gene calls are TRBV18 and TRBJ1-4; 7 bases match TRBD1. CDR1 KGHSH and CDR2 LQKENI come from the germline V gene. The CDR3 spans 16 residues. V shed 3 bases, J shed 7 bases, and the junction held 11 bases outside the gene matches. The CDR3 nucleotides are TGTGCCAGCTCACCCCAGGGGGGGTCATTTGGTGAAAAACTGTTTTTT. It encodes CASSPQGGSFGEKLFF. The full variable domain, in which reference TRBV18 and TRBJ1-4 provide the parts outside the CDR3, is NAGVMQNPRHLVRRRGQEARLRCSPMKGHSHVYWYRQLPEEGLKFMVYLQKENIIDESGMPKERFSAEFPKEGPSILRIQQVVRGDSAAYFCASSPQGGSFGEKLFFGSGTQLSVL.

This clone was seen only once. The chain links TRBV29-1 to TRBJ2-1; either TRBD1 or TRBD2 may fit D (6 bases each). Germline CDR1 is SQVTM and CDR2 is ANQGSEA. The CDR3 runs to 14 residues. V dropped 3 bases and J dropped 7 bases, with 16 bases sitting between them. The CDR3 region is CSVERGAGTNEQFF. DNA of the CDR3: TGCAGCGTTGAGAGGGGGGCGGGGACAAATGAGCAGTTCTTC.

The gene calls are TRBV29-1 and TRBJ1-1; D remains unclear. CDR3 size: 16 residues. The germline gives CDR1 SQVTM, CDR2 ANQGSEA. V was clipped by 1 base and J by 4 bases, with 19 bases between them. The CDR3, as DNA: TGCAGCGTTGAAGTCCTTACCAAGGGCTGGGGCACTGAAGCTTTCTTT. Its translation: CSVEVLTKGWGTEAFF.